Listed here are 14 T cell receptor beta chains from one sample, sequenced in a study of beta chain features in type 1 diabetes. Findings of the study overall: Type 1 diabetes patients had moderately but significantly shorter TCRB CDR3s in all four CD4+ subsets.

Expressed TCRB transcripts got sequenced, as all isolated RNA was reverse transcribed. Clones were sequenced by immunoSEQ multiplex PCR, and TCRdb holds only the in-frame ones, with some missing. The table shows some 350,000 clones, with approximately 12% occurring only once. These TCRs' antigens remain unknown. The sample comprised naive CD4+ T cells from blood. The receptors originated from a woman between 18 and 29 years old with type 1 diabetes.

The chain couples TRBV2 to TRBJ2-5; a weak D match, TRBD1 (6 bases). Trimming removed 7 bases at V and 1 base at J, with 7 bases between. CDR3 length: 12 amino acids. CDR1 and CDR2 from the germline V gene are SNHLY and FYNNEI. The CDR3 protein is CASTRGQETQYF. DNA for the CDR3: TGTGCCAGCACCAGGGGCCAAGAGACCCAGTACTTC.

This rearrangement joins TRBV6-5 to TRBJ2-7; 9 bases match TRBD1. The CDR3 is made up of 15 amino acids. V lost 4 bases to trimming and J lost 3 bases; unmatched junction nucleotides: 7. Germline CDR1 MNHEY, CDR2 SVGAGI. The CDR3 nucleotides read TGTGCCAGCAGTTCGCCGGGACAGGGTGTCTACGAGCAGTACGTC. Translating it yields CASSSPGQGVYEQYV.

A few counts support this clone. Here the CDR3 reads CASSQGTRLAGEQYF. DNA of the CDR3: TGTGCCAGCAGCCAAGGGACTAGGCTAGCGGGTGAGCAGTACTTC. The chain joins TRBV4-2 to TRBJ2-7, with TRBD2 matching 8 bases. Germline lookup yields CDR1 LGHNA and CDR2 YNFKEQ. The CDR3 runs 15 residues. V lost 1 base and J lost 7; bases outside the gene matches: 9.

This clone has only a few counts. This chain links TRBV29-1 with TRBJ2-2, with D tentatively TRBD2 (6 bases). The V end was cut by 7 bases, the J end by 4 bases, with 13 bases between. CDR3 length equals 13 residues. The germline gives CDR1 SQVTM, CDR2 ANQGSEA. CDR3 DNA: TGCAGCGCAATTCCTAGCGCCACCGGGGAGCTGTTTTTT. Residues: CSAIPSATGELFF.

In this sample, this clone turned up a few times. The chain carries TRBV6-5 and TRBJ2-3; TRBD1 matches 9 bases. This CDR3 contains 14 residues. CDR1 is MNHEY, CDR2 SVGAGI, per germline. With V trimmed by 5 bases and J by 6 bases, 6 bases remained unmatched. The CDR3 coding sequence is TGTGCCAGCAGTGGCGGGGACAGGGCGGATACGCAGTATTTT. Translated, it gives CASSGGDRADTQYF.

The chain joins TRBV7-3 to TRBJ2-3, with D uncertain. Germline V gene lookup returns CDR1 SGHTA and CDR2 FQGTGA. Trimming left V 5 bases short and J 0 bases short, with 15 bases between. The CDR3 extends over 16 amino acids. The CDR3 loop reads CASSPRVYPSTDTQYF. Written as DNA, the CDR3 is TGTGCCAGCAGCCCTCGAGTATACCCTAGCACAGATACGCAGTATTTT.

This clone turned up a few times. This rearrangement joins TRBV28 to TRBJ2-1; tentatively, D is TRBD2 (6 bases). Deletions cut 7 bases from V and 6 bases from J, with 10 bases between. The germline V gene encodes CDR1 MDHEN and CDR2 SYDVKM. The CDR3 has 12 residues. For the CDR3, the DNA is TGTGCCAGCAAACTAGCCACCAATGAGCAGTTCTTC. It codes for CASKLATNEQFF. Filled out from reference TRBV28 and TRBJ2-1, the complete variable domain reads DVKVTQSSRYLVKRTGEKVFLECVQDMDHENMFWYRQDPGLGLRLIYFSYDVKMKEKGDIPEGYSVSREKKERFSLILESASTNQTSMYLCASKLATNEQFFGPGTRLTVL.

This clone came up a few times. This sequence joins TRBV5-1 and TRBJ2-1, with TRBD1 identical over 7 bases. The CDR3 extends over 16 amino acids. Germline loops: CDR1 SGHRS, CDR2 YFSETQ. The V and J ends lost 1 base and 8 bases, in that order; junction bases with no gene match: 12. The CDR3: CASSLSLGQARDEQFF. CDR3 DNA: TGCGCCAGCAGCTTGAGTCTTGGACAGGCCCGCGATGAGCAGTTCTTC.

The rearrangement links TRBV7-9 to TRBJ2-7; 7 nucleotides match TRBD1. This CDR3 contains 14 residues. J gave up 3 bases and V 4 bases, and 6 bases lay outside the gene matches. The germline V gene has CDR1 SEHNR and CDR2 FQNEAQ (reference sequence). As DNA, the CDR3 is TGTGCCAGCAGCTCTTTACAGGGGCTCTACGAGCAGTACTTC. This sequence encodes CASSSLQGLYEQYF.

This clone was detected a few times. V gene TRBV28 combines with J gene TRBJ2-5, with 10 bases that match TRBD1. Germline CDR1 MDHEN, CDR2 SYDVKM. The CDR3 loop spans 14 amino acids. Trimming cost V 6 bases and J 4 bases; bases outside gene matches: 5. Here the CDR3 DNA reads TGTGCCAGCAGACCAGGGACAGGGGTAGAGACCCAGTACTTC. Translation: CASRPGTGVETQYF.

Concerning this clone: Other DNA sequences from this sample encode an identical CDR3 as well. The chain is built from TRBV2 and TRBJ2-7, with D perhaps TRBD1 (5 bases). V lost 2 bases to trimming and J lost 3 bases, with 5 bases between them. There are 12 residues in the CDR3. Looked up from germline, CDR1 is SNHLY and CDR2 is FYNNEI. CDR3 amino acids: CASSETGYEQYV. The DNA for the CDR3 is TGTGCCAGCAGTGAAACAGGCTACGAGCAGTACGTC.

This clone occurred a few times. The genes are TRBV7-9 and TRBJ1-2; D call uncertain. The CDR3 is 12 amino acids. Deletions cut 3 bases from V and 1 base from J, with 3 bases between. Germline CDR1 and CDR2: SEHNR and FQNEAQ (reference sequence). The DNA for the CDR3 is TGTGCCAGCAGCTTTAATAACTATGGCTACACCTTC. As protein: CASSFNNYGYTF.

This clone was observed a few times. The rearrangement uses TRBV19 and TRBJ2-5; 11 nucleotides match TRBD2. The J segment lost 5 bases and the V segment lost 4 bases, leaving 12 bases of the junction unmatched. This CDR3 has 17 residues. Germline lookup yields CDR1 LNHDA and CDR2 SQIVND (reference sequence). The chain's CDR3 is CASSTILAGASWETQYF. In nucleotides, the CDR3 is TGTGCCAGTAGTACAATACTAGCGGGAGCTAGTTGGGAGACCCAGTACTTC.

This clone was observed once. This chain uses TRBV18 with TRBJ2-7; the match to TRBD1 covers 7 bases. The CDR3 is 15 residues long. Per the germline V gene, CDR1 is KGHSH and CDR2 is LQKENI. V lost 3 bases to trimming and J lost 0 bases; unmatched junction nucleotides: 5. The CDR3 region is CASSPGTASSYEQYF. The CDR3 bases are TGTGCCAGCTCACCCGGGACAGCGAGCTCCTACGAGCAGTACTTC.